This T cell receptor beta chain was retrieved from a study of blood T cell repertoires in COVID-19. Germline assignment: CDR1 MNHNS and CDR2 SASEGT. Trimming took off 1 base at V and 2 bases at J, with 12 bases between the two ends. The CDR3 sequence is 15 residues long. Assay used: immunoSEQ multiplex PCR; TCRdb lists only in-frame clones, some missing. The data show about 51,000 clones, with 91% seen just once and about 3.1% held by the top ten. Sequencing input: peripheral blood. The V call is TRBV6-1, the J call TRBJ2-7; possible D gene TRBD1, 5 bases. The receptor was isolated from a man aged 50-59 years with acute or convalescent COVID-19. The DNA of the CDR3 is TGTGCCAGCAGTGAAGAAATTCGACAGACCTACGAGCAGTACTTC. Amino acids: CASSEEIRQTYEQYF.